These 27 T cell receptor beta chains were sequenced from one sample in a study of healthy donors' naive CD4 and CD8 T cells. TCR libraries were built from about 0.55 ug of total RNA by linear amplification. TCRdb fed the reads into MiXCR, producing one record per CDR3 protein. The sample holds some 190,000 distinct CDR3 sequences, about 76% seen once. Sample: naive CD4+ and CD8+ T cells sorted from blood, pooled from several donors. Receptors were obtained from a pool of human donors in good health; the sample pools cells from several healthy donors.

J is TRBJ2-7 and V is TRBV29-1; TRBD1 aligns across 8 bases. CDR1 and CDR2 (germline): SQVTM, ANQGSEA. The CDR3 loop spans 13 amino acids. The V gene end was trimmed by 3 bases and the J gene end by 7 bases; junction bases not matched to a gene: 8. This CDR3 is CSVDTQGAREQYF. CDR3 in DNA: TGCAGCGTTGATACTCAGGGGGCTAGGGAGCAGTACTTC.

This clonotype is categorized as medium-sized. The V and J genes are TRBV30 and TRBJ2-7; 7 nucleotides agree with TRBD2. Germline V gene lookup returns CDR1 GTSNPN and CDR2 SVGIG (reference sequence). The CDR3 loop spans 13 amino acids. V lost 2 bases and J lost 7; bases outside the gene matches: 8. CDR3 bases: TGTGCCTGGAGTTCGGGGACTACGGGGGAGCAGTACTTC. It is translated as CAWSSGTTGEQYF. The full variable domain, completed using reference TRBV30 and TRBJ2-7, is SQTIHQWPATLVQPVGSPLSLECTVEGTSNPNLYWYRQAAGRGLQLLFYSVGIGQISSEVPQNLSASRPQDRQFILSSKKLLLSDSGFYLCAWSSGTTGEQYFGPGTRLTVT.

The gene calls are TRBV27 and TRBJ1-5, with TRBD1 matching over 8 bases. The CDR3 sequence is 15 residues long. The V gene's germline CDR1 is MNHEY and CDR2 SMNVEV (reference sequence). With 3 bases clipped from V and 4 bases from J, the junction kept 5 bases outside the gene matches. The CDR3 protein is CASSLKGQANQPQHF. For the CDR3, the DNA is TGTGCCAGCAGTTTGAAGGGACAGGCGAATCAGCCCCAGCATTTT.

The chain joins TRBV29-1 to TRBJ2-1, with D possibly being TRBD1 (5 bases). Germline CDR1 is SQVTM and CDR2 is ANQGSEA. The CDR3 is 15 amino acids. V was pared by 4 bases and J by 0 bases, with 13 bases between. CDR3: CSVGPGHSSYNEQFF. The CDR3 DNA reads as TGCAGCGTTGGTCCAGGGCATAGCTCCTACAATGAGCAGTTCTTC.

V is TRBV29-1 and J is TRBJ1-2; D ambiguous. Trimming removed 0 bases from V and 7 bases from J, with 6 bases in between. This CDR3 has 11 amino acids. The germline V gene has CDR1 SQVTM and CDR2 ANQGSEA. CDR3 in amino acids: CSVEERVGYTF. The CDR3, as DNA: TGCAGCGTTGAAGAAAGGGTTGGCTACACCTTC. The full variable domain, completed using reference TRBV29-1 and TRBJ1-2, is SAVISQKPSRDICQRGTSLTIQCQVDSQVTMMFWYRQQPGQSLTLIATANQGSEATYESGFVIDKFPISRPNLTFSTLTVSNMSPEDSSIYLCSVEERVGYTFGSGTRLTVV.

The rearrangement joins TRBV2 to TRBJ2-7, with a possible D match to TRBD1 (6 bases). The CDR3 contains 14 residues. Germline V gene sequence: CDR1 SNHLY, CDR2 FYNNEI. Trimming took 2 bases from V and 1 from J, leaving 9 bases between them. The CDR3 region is CASSEPDSSYEQYF. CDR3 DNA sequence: TGTGCCAGCAGTGAACCGGACAGTTCCTACGAGCAGTACTTC.

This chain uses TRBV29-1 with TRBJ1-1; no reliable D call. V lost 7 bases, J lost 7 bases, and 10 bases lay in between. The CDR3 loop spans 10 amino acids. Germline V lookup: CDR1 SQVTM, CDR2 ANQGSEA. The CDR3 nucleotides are TGCAGCGCCCTACTTGTTGAAGCTTTCTTT. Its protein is CSALLVEAFF.

CDR3 in DNA: TGTGCCAGCAGCTTAGGTCCGGGACAGGGCATCACTGAAGCTTTCTTT. Its translation is CASSLGPGQGITEAFF. The V call is TRBV11-2, the J call TRBJ1-1, with 9 bases fitting TRBD1. The CDR3 loop spans 16 amino acids. The germline CDR1 and CDR2 sequences are SGHAT and FQNNGV. Trimming removed 1 base from V and 4 bases from J; junction bases left unmatched: 7. The whole variable domain, filled in from reference TRBV11-2 and TRBJ1-1, reads EAGVAQSPRYKIIEKRQSVAFWCNPISGHATLYWYQQILGQGPKLLIQFQNNGVVDDSQLPKDRFSAERLKGVDSTLKIQPAKLEDSAVYLCASSLGPGQGITEAFFGQGTRLTVV.

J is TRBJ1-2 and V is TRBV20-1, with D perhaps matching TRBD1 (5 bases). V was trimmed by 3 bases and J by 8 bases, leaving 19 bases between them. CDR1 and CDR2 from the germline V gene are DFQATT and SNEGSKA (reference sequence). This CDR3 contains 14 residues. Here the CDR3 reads CSASGGAVVEGYTF. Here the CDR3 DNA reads TGCAGTGCTAGTGGAGGGGCAGTGGTGGAAGGCTACACCTTC.

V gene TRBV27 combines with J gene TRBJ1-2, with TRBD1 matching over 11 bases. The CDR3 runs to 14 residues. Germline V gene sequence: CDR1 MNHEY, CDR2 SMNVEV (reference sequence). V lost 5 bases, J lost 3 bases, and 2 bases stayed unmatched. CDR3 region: CASSGQGAYYGYTF. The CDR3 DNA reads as TGTGCCAGCAGTGGACAGGGGGCATACTATGGCTACACCTTC.

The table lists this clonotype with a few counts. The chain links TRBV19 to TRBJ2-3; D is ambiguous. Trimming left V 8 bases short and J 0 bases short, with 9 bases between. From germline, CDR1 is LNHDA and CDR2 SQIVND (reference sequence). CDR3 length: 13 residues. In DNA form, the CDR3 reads TGTGCCAGTGCCTTTACTAGCACAGATACGCAGTATTTT. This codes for CASAFTSTDTQYF.

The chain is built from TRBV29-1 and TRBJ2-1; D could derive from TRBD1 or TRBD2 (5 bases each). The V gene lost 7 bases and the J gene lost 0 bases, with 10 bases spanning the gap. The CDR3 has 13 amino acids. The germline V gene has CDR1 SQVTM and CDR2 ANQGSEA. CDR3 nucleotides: TGCAGCGCCGAGGGGAGCTCCTACAATGAGCAGTTCTTC. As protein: CSAEGSSYNEQFF.

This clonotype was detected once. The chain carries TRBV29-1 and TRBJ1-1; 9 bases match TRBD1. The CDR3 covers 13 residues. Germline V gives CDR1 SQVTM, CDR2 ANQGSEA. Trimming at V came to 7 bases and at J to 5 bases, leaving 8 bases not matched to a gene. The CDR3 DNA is TGCAGCGCTGTGGACAGGGGCTTTACTGAAGCTTTCTTT. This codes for CSAVDRGFTEAFF.

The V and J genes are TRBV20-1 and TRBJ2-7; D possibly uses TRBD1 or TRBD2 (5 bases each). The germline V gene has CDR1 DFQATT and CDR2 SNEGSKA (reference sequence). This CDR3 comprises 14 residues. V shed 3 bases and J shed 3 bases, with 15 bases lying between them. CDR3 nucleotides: TGCAGTGCTAGTCGCCTGGGGGAAGGCTACGAGCAGTACTTC. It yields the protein CSASRLGEGYEQYF.

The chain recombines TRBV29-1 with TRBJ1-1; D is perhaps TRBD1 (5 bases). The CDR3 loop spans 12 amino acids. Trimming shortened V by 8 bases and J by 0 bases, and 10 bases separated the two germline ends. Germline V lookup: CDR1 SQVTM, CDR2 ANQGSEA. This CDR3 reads CSPRQLNTEAFF. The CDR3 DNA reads TGCAGCCCCAGACAGTTGAACACTGAAGCTTTCTTT.

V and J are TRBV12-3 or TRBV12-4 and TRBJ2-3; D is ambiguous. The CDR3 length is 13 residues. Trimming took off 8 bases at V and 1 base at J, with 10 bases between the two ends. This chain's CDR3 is CASLSIGTDTQYF. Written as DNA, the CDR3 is TGTGCCAGCCTATCGATCGGCACAGATACGCAGTATTTT.

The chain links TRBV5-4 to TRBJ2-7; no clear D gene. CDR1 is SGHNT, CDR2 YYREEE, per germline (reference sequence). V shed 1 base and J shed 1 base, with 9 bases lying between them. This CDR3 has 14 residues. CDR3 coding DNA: TGTGCCAGCAGCTTGAATAGGCCTTCCTACGAGCAGTACTTC. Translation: CASSLNRPSYEQYF.

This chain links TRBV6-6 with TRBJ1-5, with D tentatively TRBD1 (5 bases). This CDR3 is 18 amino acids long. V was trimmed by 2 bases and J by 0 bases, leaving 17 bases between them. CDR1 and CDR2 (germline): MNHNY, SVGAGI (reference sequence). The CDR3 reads CASSYAGASGNSNQPQHF. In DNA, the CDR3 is TGTGCCAGCAGTTACGCCGGGGCAAGTGGGAATAGCAATCAGCCCCAGCATTTT.

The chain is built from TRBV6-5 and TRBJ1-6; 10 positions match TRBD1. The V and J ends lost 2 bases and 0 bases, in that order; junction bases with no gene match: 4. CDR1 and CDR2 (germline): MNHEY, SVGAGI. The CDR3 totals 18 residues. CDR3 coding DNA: TGTGCCAGCAGTTACAGGACAGGGGGGTTCTCCTATAATTCACCCCTCCACTTT. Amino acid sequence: CASSYRTGGFSYNSPLHF.

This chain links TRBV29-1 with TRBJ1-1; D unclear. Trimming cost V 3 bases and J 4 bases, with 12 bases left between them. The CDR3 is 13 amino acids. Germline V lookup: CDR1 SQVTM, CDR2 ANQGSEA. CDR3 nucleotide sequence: TGCAGCGTTGACCCAGATCGGGGCACTGAAGCTTTCTTT. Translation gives CSVDPDRGTEAFF.

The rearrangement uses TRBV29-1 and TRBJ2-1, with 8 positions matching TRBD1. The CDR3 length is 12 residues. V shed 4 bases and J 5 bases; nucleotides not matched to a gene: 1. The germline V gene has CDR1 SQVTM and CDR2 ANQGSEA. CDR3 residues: CSVGQGNNEQFF. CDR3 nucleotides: TGCAGCGTTGGACAGGGGAACAATGAGCAGTTCTTC.

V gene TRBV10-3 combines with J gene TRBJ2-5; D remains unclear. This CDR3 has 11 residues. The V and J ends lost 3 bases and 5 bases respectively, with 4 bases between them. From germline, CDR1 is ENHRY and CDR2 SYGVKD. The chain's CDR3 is CAISDVETQYF. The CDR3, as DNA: TGTGCCATCAGTGATGTGGAGACCCAGTACTTC.

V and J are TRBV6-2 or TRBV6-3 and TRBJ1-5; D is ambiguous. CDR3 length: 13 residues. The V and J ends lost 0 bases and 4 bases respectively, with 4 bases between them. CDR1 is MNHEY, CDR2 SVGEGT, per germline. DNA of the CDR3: TGTGCCAGCAGTTACTCCCGGAATCAGCCCCAGCATTTT. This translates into CASSYSRNQPQHF.

The CDR3 nucleotides are TGCAGCGTTGAAGTGGGGTACGAGCAGTACTTC. This codes for CSVEVGYEQYF. The chain links TRBV29-1 to TRBJ2-7, with no clear D. Germline V gene sequence: CDR1 SQVTM, CDR2 ANQGSEA. The CDR3 loop spans 11 amino acids. With 1 base removed from V and 4 bases from J, the gap between germline ends came to 5 bases.

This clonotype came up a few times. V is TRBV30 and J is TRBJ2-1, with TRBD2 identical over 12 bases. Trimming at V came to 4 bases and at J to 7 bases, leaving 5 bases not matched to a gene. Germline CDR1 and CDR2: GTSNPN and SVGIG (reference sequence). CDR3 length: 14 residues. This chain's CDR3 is CAWKTSGRWNEQFF. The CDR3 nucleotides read TGTGCCTGGAAGACTAGCGGGAGATGGAATGAGCAGTTCTTC.

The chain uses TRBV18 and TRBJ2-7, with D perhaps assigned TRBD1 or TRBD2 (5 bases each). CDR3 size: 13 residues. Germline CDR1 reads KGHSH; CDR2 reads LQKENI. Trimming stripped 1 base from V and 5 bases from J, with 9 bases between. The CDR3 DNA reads TGTGCCAGCTCACCACTGAGGGACCACGAGCAGTACTTC. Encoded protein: CASSPLRDHEQYF.

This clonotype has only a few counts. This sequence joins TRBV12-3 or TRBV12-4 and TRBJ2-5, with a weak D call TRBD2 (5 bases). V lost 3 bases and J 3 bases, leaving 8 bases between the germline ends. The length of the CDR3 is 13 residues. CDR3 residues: CASSFPGEETQYF. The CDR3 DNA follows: TGTGCCAGCAGTTTTCCCGGGGAAGAGACCCAGTACTTC.